The T cell receptor (beta chain) under discussion was sequenced for a study of vaccination effects on CD4 cells after COVID-19. For this clone: As yet, its antigen is unknown.

Peptide-pool stimulation followed by sequencing identified expanded antigen-specific CD4+ clonotypes in the ViraFEST assay. Subsequent to a culture period of about ten days, CD4+ T cells were isolated. The participants, recipients of two vaccine doses, got either BNT162b2 or mRNA-1273. Each culture well received approximately 2 million PBMC. These cells were then cultured in IMDM with about 9.1 IU/ml IL-2 and roughly 10 ug/ml peptides. Only in-frame clones appear in the TCRdb table, and some are missing; sequencing was by immunoSEQ multiplex PCR. The sample gives around 30,000 clones, roughly 67% of which show up once; around 9% is in the top ten. The CDR3 length is 13 residues. Germline lookup yields CDR1 MRHNA and CDR2 SNTAGT. Trimming stripped 3 bases from V and 6 bases from J, with 11 bases between.

The sample in question was CD4+ T cells from PBMCs cultured with SARS-CoV-2 spike peptides, obtained after COVID-19 vaccination. The clonotype comes from a human donor who received a COVID-19 vaccine. The V gene is TRBV6-4, the J gene TRBJ1-2; D might be TRBD1 (5 bases). CDR3 residues: CASSEFGGHGYTF. The CDR3 DNA is TGTGCCAGCAGTGAATTTGGGGGACATGGCTACACCTTC.